The 32 T cell receptor beta chains below come from one sample, sequenced in a study of blood T cell repertoires in COVID-19. The method was immunoSEQ multiplex PCR; TCRdb's version includes in-frame clones alone and lacks a portion of them. The sample records 170,000 or so clones, roughly 84% being singletons. Sequenced input: peripheral blood. The receptor set was obtained from a man in his fifties with active or convalescent COVID-19.

This clone was counted only a few times. The gene calls are TRBV19 and TRBJ1-1; D may be TRBD1 (6 bases). The V gene lost 6 bases and the J gene lost 1 base, with 15 bases spanning the gap. Germline V gives CDR1 LNHDA, CDR2 SQIVND (reference sequence). The CDR3 runs 15 residues. CDR3 coding DNA: TGTGCCAGTAGCACACAGGGACCTCAGAACACTGAAGCTTTCTTT. It translates to CASSTQGPQNTEAFF.

V and J are TRBV5-1 and TRBJ1-4; D may be TRBD1 (5 bases). The CDR3 runs 15 residues. V lost 6 bases and J 6 bases, leaving 18 bases between the germline ends. Germline V CDR1 and CDR2: SGHRS, YFSETQ. The CDR3 protein is CASNIQGGEDEKLFF. The CDR3, as DNA: TGCGCCAGCAACATCCAGGGAGGGGAGGATGAAAAACTGTTTTTT.

This chain connects TRBV7-8 to TRBJ2-1; 8 positions agree with TRBD2. The CDR3 extends over 16 amino acids. With V trimmed by 4 bases and J by 4 bases, 9 bases remained unmatched. CDR1 SGHVS and CDR2 FQNEAQ come from the germline V gene. CDR3 loop: CASSYFSGIKYNEQFF. The CDR3 region has the DNA TGTGCCAGCAGCTACTTTAGCGGGATCAAGTACAATGAGCAGTTCTTC.

The CDR3 spells CASSATGGGQPQHF. CDR3 sequence (DNA): TGTGCCAGTAGTGCTACAGGGGGAGGTCAGCCCCAGCATTTT. The V call is TRBV19, the J call TRBJ1-5, with 8 nucleotides matching TRBD1. Germline values: CDR1 LNHDA, CDR2 SQIVND (reference sequence). The CDR3 consists of 14 residues. The V segment lost 5 bases and the J segment 6 bases; nucleotides outside the gene matches: 6.

The chain links TRBV6-5 to TRBJ1-1, with D possibly matching TRBD1 (5 bases). The CDR3 runs to 13 residues. V lost 8 bases and J 3 bases, leaving 13 bases between the germline ends. The germline V gene has CDR1 MNHEY and CDR2 SVGAGI. The chain's CDR3 is CASGRAGDTEAFF. The CDR3 DNA reads TGTGCCAGCGGCCGGGCGGGGGACACTGAAGCTTTCTTT.

V usage is TRBV9 and J usage is TRBJ2-5; possible D gene TRBD1, 5 bases. Germline V gene data show CDR1 as SGDLS and CDR2 as YYNGEE. Deletions cut 2 bases from V and 4 bases from J, with 9 bases between. The CDR3 loop spans 13 amino acids. The chain's CDR3 is CASSVSGSETQYF. The CDR3 coding sequence is TGTGCCAGCAGCGTTTCAGGGTCAGAGACCCAGTACTTC.

This clone is a singleton in its sample. This rearrangement joins TRBV2 to TRBJ1-3, with 7 bases lining up with TRBD1. The germline V gene has CDR1 SNHLY and CDR2 FYNNEI. There are 16 residues in the CDR3. J gave up 1 base and V 5 bases, and 8 bases lay outside the gene matches. The chain's CDR3 is CASSLGTASSGNTIYF. DNA for the CDR3: TGTGCCAGCAGTCTCGGGACAGCGAGTTCTGGAAACACCATATATTTT.

The genes are TRBV27 and TRBJ2-2; 12 positions match TRBD2. With V trimmed by 5 bases and J by 1 base, 11 bases remained unmatched. Germline assignment: CDR1 MNHEY and CDR2 SMNVEV (reference sequence). CDR3 length equals 19 residues. The CDR3 region has the DNA TGTGCCAGCAGTCCTGAGACTAGCGGGAGTCTTGTGAACACCGGGGAGCTGTTTTTT. Amino acids: CASSPETSGSLVNTGELFF.

This clone has a single count. The CDR3 loop is CASSGSGGRFYNEQFF. The CDR3 bases are TGTGCCAGCAGCGGTTCGGGCGGGAGGTTTTACAATGAGCAGTTCTTC. The chain joins TRBV9 to TRBJ2-1; 8 positions match TRBD2. V was pared by 3 bases and J by 4 bases, with 9 bases of the junction left unmatched. Per germline, CDR1 SGDLS and CDR2 YYNGEE. The CDR3 has 16 residues.

The chain couples TRBV5-6 to TRBJ2-1; TRBD2 matches at 10 bases. CDR3 length: 16 residues. Germline V gene sequence: CDR1 SGHDT, CDR2 YYEEEE. The ends lost 0 bases at V and 4 bases at J; junction bases unmatched: 4. The CDR3 region is CASSLGGLAAYNEQFF. The DNA for the CDR3 is TGTGCCAGCAGCTTGGGAGGACTAGCGGCATACAATGAGCAGTTCTTC.

The V and J genes are TRBV11-2 and TRBJ2-1; 7 nucleotides line up with TRBD2. The CDR3 is 15 residues long. The ends lost 0 bases at V and 7 bases at J; junction bases unmatched: 6. Germline V gene data show CDR1 as SGHAT and CDR2 as FQNNGV. The CDR3 bases are TGTGCCAGCAGCTTAGAGGCGGGAGCACTAAATGAGCAGTTCTTC. This sequence encodes CASSLEAGALNEQFF.

V and J are TRBV15 and TRBJ2-4, with D tentatively TRBD1 (6 bases). The CDR3 covers 15 residues. Trimming cost V 4 bases and J 0 bases, with 10 bases left between them. The V gene's germline CDR1 is LNHNV and CDR2 YYDKDF (reference sequence). This CDR3 reads CATSTGQPAKNIQYF. In nucleotides, the CDR3 is TGTGCCACCAGCACCGGACAGCCAGCCAAAAACATTCAGTACTTC. Drawing the rest from reference TRBV15 and TRBJ2-4, the complete variable domain is DAMVIQNPRYQVTQFGKPVTLSCSQTLNHNVMYWYQQKSSQAPKLLFHYYDKDFNNEADTPDNFQSRRPNTSFCFLDIRSPGLGDTAMYLCATSTGQPAKNIQYFGAGTRLSVL.

This clone was observed a handful of times. This sequence joins TRBV11-3 and TRBJ2-7; no definite D call. The CDR3 consists of 12 residues. Trimming took 5 bases from V and 6 from J, leaving 11 bases between them. Germline V gene sequence: CDR1 SGHNT, CDR2 YENEEA. The CDR3, as DNA: TGTGCCAGCAGCCCAAACTCGGGCGAGCAGTACTTC. Its translation is CASSPNSGEQYF.

This chain uses TRBV5-4 with TRBJ2-7, with a weak D call TRBD1 (5 bases). The CDR3 consists of 12 residues. Germline V lookup: CDR1 SGHNT, CDR2 YYREEE (reference sequence). V was clipped by 5 bases and J by 6 bases, with 12 bases between them. CDR3 loop: CASRTESREQYF. CDR3 in DNA: TGTGCCAGCAGGACAGAATCTCGCGAGCAGTACTTC.

This chain links TRBV5-8 with TRBJ2-1; D call uncertain. Germline lookup yields CDR1 SGHTS and CDR2 YDEGEE. The CDR3 runs 10 residues. With 2 bases removed from V and 9 bases from J, the gap between germline ends came to 3 bases. CDR3 sequence (DNA): TGTGCCAGCAGCTTTAGTGAGCAGTTCTTC. This sequence encodes CASSFSEQFF.

The chain uses TRBV9 and TRBJ1-1; TRBD1 is a possible D gene (6 bases). V was shortened by 4 bases and J by 7 bases, with 17 bases between the two germline ends. Germline-derived CDR1 and CDR2 are SGDLS and YYNGEE. The CDR3 covers 14 residues. CDR3 sequence (DNA): TGTGCCAGCAGCCCTCGACAGGAAAGCCTTGAAGCTTTCTTT. It encodes CASSPRQESLEAFF.

The chain carries TRBV5-1 and TRBJ2-3; 8 bases map to TRBD2. Germline CDR1 is SGHRS and CDR2 is YFSETQ. The V and J ends lost 5 bases and 3 bases, in that order; junction bases with no gene match: 8. The CDR3 is made up of 15 amino acids. CDR3 region: CASSAYSGGTDTQYF. Here the CDR3 DNA reads TGCGCCAGCAGTGCCTACTCGGGGGGGACAGATACGCAGTATTTT.

The table lists this clone with a count of one. The chain has TRBV5-4 and TRBJ2-1, with 11 bases matching TRBD2. CDR1 is SGHNT, CDR2 YYREEE, per germline (reference sequence). The CDR3 extends over 13 amino acids. J was trimmed by 6 bases and V by 9 bases; bases with no gene match: 5. The CDR3 here is CAKSSGRSNEQFF. The DNA of the CDR3 is TGTGCCAAGTCTAGCGGGAGGTCCAATGAGCAGTTCTTC.

The chain links TRBV7-2 to TRBJ1-5; a possible D gene is TRBD1 (6 bases). Germline values: CDR1 SGHTA, CDR2 FQGNSA. The V end was cut by 4 bases, the J end by 6 bases, with 13 bases between. The CDR3 contains 14 residues. In DNA form, the CDR3 reads TGTGCCAGCAGCTCGGGACAACCAGGTCAGCCCCAGCATTTT. This sequence encodes CASSSGQPGQPQHF.

In its sample, this clone was seen a few times. The gene calls are TRBV5-1 and TRBJ1-1, with D possibly matching TRBD1 (5 bases). CDR1 and CDR2 from the germline V gene are SGHRS and YFSETQ. This CDR3 has 15 residues. Between the trimmed V and J ends, which lost 4 bases and 0 bases, there was a span of 13 bases. The CDR3 loop reads CASSGGATVNTEAFF. In nucleotides, the CDR3 is TGCGCCAGCAGCGGTGGCGCGACAGTGAACACTGAAGCTTTCTTT.

The genes are TRBV7-3 and TRBJ1-1, with D unclear. The CDR3 has 13 residues. The V end lost 2 bases, the J end lost 0 bases, and 4 bases lay between the germline ends. CDR1 and CDR2 (germline): SGHTA, FQGTGA. This CDR3 is CASSLSVNTEAFF. In nucleotides, the CDR3 is TGTGCCAGCAGCTTATCAGTGAACACTGAAGCTTTCTTT.

The rearrangement uses TRBV19 and TRBJ2-1; tentative D call: TRBD2 (5 bases). The CDR3 spans 18 residues. Trimming took 0 bases from V and 0 from J, leaving 15 bases between them. Germline CDR1 reads LNHDA; CDR2 reads SQIVND (reference sequence). The CDR3 here is CASSIDGYSATSYNEQFF. The CDR3 nucleotides are TGTGCCAGTAGTATAGATGGTTATAGCGCGACCTCCTACAATGAGCAGTTCTTC.

The V gene is TRBV3-1 (or the pseudogene TRBV3-2), the J gene TRBJ2-5; D unresolved. Trimming shortened V by 1 base and J by 2 bases, and 14 bases separated the two germline ends. Germline V gene data show CDR1 as LGHDT and CDR2 as YNNKEL (reference sequence). This CDR3 is 16 amino acids long. The CDR3 region has the DNA TGTGCCAGCAGCCAAGTTACCCGAGGCGGTCAAGAGACCCAGTACTTC. Translated: CASSQVTRGGQETQYF.

This chain uses TRBV19 with TRBJ1-2; weak D call: TRBD1 (6 bases). Deletions cut 5 bases from V and 7 bases from J, with 14 bases between. The CDR3 covers 13 residues. CDR1 is LNHDA and CDR2 is SQIVND in the germline V gene (reference sequence). The CDR3 nucleotides are TGTGCCAGTAGTGGGGGGGCTTATGGTGGCTACACCTTC. Its translation is CASSGGAYGGYTF. Complete variable domain (other parts from reference TRBV19 and TRBJ1-2): DGGITQSPKYLFRKEGQNVTLSCEQNLNHDAMYWYRQDPGQGLRLIYYSQIVNDFQKGDIAEGYSVSREKKESFPLTVTSAQKNPTAFYLCASSGGAYGGYTFGSGTRLTVV.

This rearrangement joins TRBV29-1 to TRBJ1-2, with 8 nucleotides matching TRBD1. Germline CDR1 is SQVTM and CDR2 is ANQGSEA. Unmatched junction bases numbered 2, after V lost 5 bases and J lost 0 bases. The CDR3 covers 13 residues. The CDR3 is CSVQDRANYGYTF. The CDR3 region has the DNA TGCAGCGTTCAGGACAGGGCTAACTATGGCTACACCTTC. The variable domain in full, completed from reference TRBV29-1 and TRBJ1-2, reads SAVISQKPSRDICQRGTSLTIQCQVDSQVTMMFWYRQQPGQSLTLIATANQGSEATYESGFVIDKFPISRPNLTFSTLTVSNMSPEDSSIYLCSVQDRANYGYTFGSGTRLTVV.

The rearrangement joins TRBV11-2 to TRBJ2-1, with TRBD2 matching over 16 bases. V lost 5 bases and J lost 7; bases outside the gene matches: 14. Germline CDR1 is SGHAT and CDR2 is FQNNGV. The CDR3 is 19 amino acids. In DNA form, the CDR3 reads TGTGCCAGCAGCCTGACATACTCGGGACTAGCGGGGGGGTATAATGAGCAGTTCTTC. This gives the protein CASSLTYSGLAGGYNEQFF.

The rearrangement links TRBV7-2 to TRBJ2-7, with 9 bases lining up with TRBD1. V gave up 4 bases and J gave up 6 bases; unmatched junction bases: 10. Looked up from germline, CDR1 is SGHTA and CDR2 is FQGNSA. CDR3 size: 15 residues. The CDR3 here is CASSSTGGAFREQYF. The CDR3 DNA reads TGTGCCAGCAGCTCAACAGGGGGCGCGTTTCGCGAGCAGTACTTC.

The rearrangement links TRBV5-4 to TRBJ1-5, with D maybe TRBD1 (6 bases). Germline values: CDR1 SGHNT, CDR2 YYREEE (reference sequence). Trimming took off 4 bases at V and 0 bases at J, with 14 bases between the two ends. The CDR3 consists of 16 residues. The CDR3 DNA sequence: TGTGCCAGCAGCCTTGGGGGCAGTTCTAGCAATCAGCCCCAGCATTTT. The encoded protein is CASSLGGSSSNQPQHF.

This clone was picked up a small number of times. The CDR3 DNA follows: TGTGCCAGCAGTGATAGCCTCGTGACTTCTGAAGCTTTCTTT. This codes for CASSDSLVTSEAFF. The chain uses TRBV25-1 and TRBJ1-1; D gene uncertain. The CDR3 sequence is 14 residues long. The germline gives CDR1 MGHDK, CDR2 SYGVNS. Trimming took 3 bases from V and 6 from J, leaving 14 bases between them.

The chain couples TRBV5-8 to TRBJ1-6, with D unclear. Germline CDR1 reads SGHTS; CDR2 reads YDEGEE. With 4 bases removed from V and 10 bases from J, the gap between germline ends came to 21 bases. This CDR3 has 16 amino acids. CDR3 sequence: CASSRRGGRNESPLHF. Here the CDR3 DNA reads TGTGCCAGCAGCCGGCGGGGAGGCAGGAATGAGTCACCCCTCCACTTT.

The rearrangement uses TRBV10-3 and TRBJ1-3, with 7 bases that match TRBD1. Per germline, CDR1 ENHRY and CDR2 SYGVKD. V was pared by 6 bases and J by 2 bases, with 1 base of the junction left unmatched. The CDR3 totals 13 residues. Here the CDR3 DNA reads TGTGCCATCAGCGACAGGGCTGGAAACACCATATATTTT. Translating gives CAISDRAGNTIYF.

The genes are TRBV7-5 and TRBJ2-5; the listed D gene, TRBD2, was not tested against the DNA. TRBV7-5 represents a pseudogene. This CDR3 spans 14 amino acids. The CDR3 coding sequence is TGTGCCAGAACCCAGGGACTTCCCCGAGAGACCCAGTACTTC. Protein sequence: CARTQGLPRETQYF.